The 24 T cell receptor beta chains below come from one sample, sequenced in a study of post-analysis software for immune sequencing data (dated by TCRdb to about 2015). Broader findings and caveats from the paper: Significantly higher frequencies in patients than in controls were found for five or six TRBV segments, including TRBV5-6, TRBV5-1 and TRBV20-1.

The protocol used for the library was PCR. The data were produced on an Illumina HiSeq 2500. To reduce PCR and sequencing biases, unique molecular identifiers were built into the TCR beta cDNA libraries. TCRdb handled the public reads itself, with Q25 trimming in fastp and clone calling in MiXCR, and kept productive beta chains. CDR3 protein sequences are deduplicated, and each keeps its most common genes and DNA. For this sample the table gives roughly 670,000 distinct CDR3 sequences, of which 55% to 60% were detected only once. 10% to 12% of the sample is in the top ten clones. Their target antigens are unknown. The sample was blood. The receptors derive from a girl aged 2-10 years with multiple sclerosis.

This clonotype was seen a handful of times. The V gene is TRBV27, the J gene TRBJ2-1; D gene unclear. The CDR3 extends over 15 amino acids. Germline V gene data show CDR1 as MNHEY and CDR2 as SMNVEV (reference sequence). V dropped 8 bases and J dropped 2 bases, with 16 bases sitting between them. The CDR3 DNA reads TGTGCCAGCGGCTCCTCCGGGTCGGCCTACAATGAGCAGTTCTTC. It specifies CASGSSGSAYNEQFF.

The J gene is TRBJ1-2, the V gene TRBV12-3 or TRBV12-4; unclear D gene. The CDR3 is 13 residues long. The V end lost 3 bases, the J end lost 3 bases, and 8 bases lay between the germline ends. The CDR3 DNA is TGTGCCAGCAGTTTTAACGAGGACTATGGCTACACCTTC. Its protein product is CASSFNEDYGYTF.

This chain links TRBV29-1 with TRBJ1-5, with a possible D match to TRBD1 (5 bases). This CDR3 spans 14 amino acids. CDR1 and CDR2 (germline): SQVTM, ANQGSEA. Trimming cost V 1 base and J 4 bases, with 11 bases left between them. In DNA form, the CDR3 reads TGCAGCGTTGAAGTCCAGGGAACAAATCAGCCCCAGCATTTT. Encoded protein: CSVEVQGTNQPQHF.

The CDR3 DNA reads as TGCGCCAGCAGTGATCTAGCGGCCACAGATACGCAGTATTTT. It translates to CASSDLAATDTQYF. The rearrangement joins TRBV10-2 to TRBJ2-3; 7 nucleotides align to TRBD2. CDR3 length: 14 amino acids. CDR1 is WSHSY, CDR2 SAAADI, per germline. Trimming took 3 bases from V and 2 from J; bases not matched to a gene: 2.

This rearrangement joins TRBV20-1 to TRBJ2-4, with 10 bases identical to TRBD2. The J call may be mistaken, given a closer DNA end match to TRBJ2-7. Per germline, CDR1 DFQATT and CDR2 SNEGSKA (reference sequence). CDR3 length: 15 residues. CDR3 region: CSARELSSGGDEQYF. The DNA of the CDR3 is TGCAGTGCTAGAGAGTTGTCCAGCGGGGGGGACGAGCAGTACTTC.

The chain combines TRBV5-6 with TRBJ2-5; the match to TRBD2 covers 9 bases. Germline values: CDR1 SGHDT, CDR2 YYEEEE. The CDR3 is 16 residues long. Unmatched junction bases numbered 9, after V lost 5 bases and J lost 1 base. The CDR3 DNA is TGTGCCAGCAGATATATAGCGGGGGCCCCCCAAGAGACCCAGTACTTC. It encodes CASRYIAGAPQETQYF.

V is TRBV7-9 and J is TRBJ2-7; no clear D gene. V was cut by 2 bases and J by 7 bases, with 6 bases left in between. The CDR3 extends over 11 amino acids. Germline V gene sequence: CDR1 SEHNR, CDR2 FQNEAQ (reference sequence). The CDR3 DNA sequence: TGTGCCAGCAGCTTACAGGAAGAGCAGTACTTC. Translated, it gives CASSLQEEQYF. Drawing the rest from reference TRBV7-9 and TRBJ2-7, the complete variable domain is DTGVSQNPRHKITKRGQNVTFRCDPISEHNRLYWYRQTLGQGPEFLTYFQNEAQLEKSRLLSDRFSAERPKGSFSTLEIQRTEQGDSAMYLCASSLQEEQYFGPGTRLTVT.

The chain joins TRBV6-2 or TRBV6-3 to TRBJ2-1; D is unresolved. This CDR3 comprises 15 residues. The germline V gene encodes CDR1 MNHEY and CDR2 SVGEGT. Trimming took off 5 bases at V and 0 bases at J, with 11 bases between the two ends. CDR3 region: CASSDGYGSYNEQFF. In DNA form, the CDR3 reads TGTGCCAGCAGTGACGGATACGGCTCCTACAATGAGCAGTTCTTC.

Turning to this clonotype: A read error may account for a junction end that differs from germline. The chain is built from TRBV20-1 and TRBJ2-3, with TRBD2 matching 9 bases. The germline V gene has CDR1 DFQATT and CDR2 SNEGSKA (reference sequence). This CDR3 has 15 residues. The CDR3 sequence: CSARDGGTSKDTQYF. The DNA of the CDR3 is TGCAGTGCTAGAGATGGAGGGACTAGCAAAGATACGCAGTATTTT.

The rearrangement joins TRBV6-2 or TRBV6-3 to TRBJ1-1, with 9 positions matching TRBD1. The V gene end was trimmed by 5 bases and the J gene end by 1 base; junction bases not matched to a gene: 2. Germline V gene data show CDR1 as MNHEY and CDR2 as SVGEGT. This CDR3 has 14 amino acids. DNA of the CDR3: TGTGCCAGCAGTCACAGGGGGCCGAACACTGAAGCTTTCTTT. Its protein product is CASSHRGPNTEAFF.

V gene TRBV29-1 combines with J gene TRBJ1-1; D is unresolved. Per germline, CDR1 SQVTM and CDR2 ANQGSEA. Between the trimmed V and J ends, which lost 2 bases and 3 bases, there was a span of 7 bases. This CDR3 comprises 12 residues. DNA for the CDR3: TGCAGCGTTGAATCGACGCACACTGAAGCTTTCTTT. It codes for CSVESTHTEAFF.

The chain couples TRBV7-2 to TRBJ2-3; no clear D gene. This CDR3 comprises 14 residues. With 0 bases removed from V and 4 bases from J, the gap between germline ends came to 8 bases. In germline, CDR1 is SGHTA, CDR2 FQGNSA. This CDR3 is CASSLASKADTQYF. CDR3 coding DNA: TGTGCCAGCAGCTTAGCGTCCAAGGCAGATACGCAGTATTTT. Drawing the rest from reference TRBV7-2 and TRBJ2-3, the complete variable domain is GAGVSQSPSNKVTEKGKDVELRCDPISGHTALYWYRQSLGQGLEFLIYFQGNSAPDKSGLPSDRFSAERTGGSVSTLTIQRTQQEDSAVYLCASSLASKADTQYFGPGTRLTVL.

In this sample, this clonotype turned up a few times. The chain has TRBV7-2 and TRBJ2-1, with D possibly being TRBD2 (5 bases). Trimming shortened V by 5 bases and J by 8 bases, and 22 bases separated the two germline ends. Germline assignment: CDR1 SGHTA and CDR2 FQGNSA. The CDR3 spans 16 residues. The CDR3 DNA reads TGTGCCAGCAGCCCTGAGTCTAGCCCCCCTCGCTATGAGCAGTTCTTC. Translating gives CASSPESSPPRYEQFF.

V gene TRBV28 combines with J gene TRBJ2-5; possible D gene TRBD1, 6 bases. Trimming left V 6 bases short and J 4 bases short, with 21 bases between. Germline CDR1 is MDHEN and CDR2 is SYDVKM. The CDR3 covers 16 residues. The CDR3 protein is CASSMGSWQGSETQYF. The CDR3 DNA follows: TGTGCCAGCAGCATGGGGTCGTGGCAGGGGTCAGAGACCCAGTACTTC.

The chain links TRBV27 to TRBJ1-5; D is possibly TRBD1 (5 bases). The CDR3 is 15 amino acids. Germline V gene data show CDR1 as MNHEY and CDR2 as SMNVEV (reference sequence). V shed 6 bases and J shed 10 bases, with 22 bases lying between them. CDR3 nucleotides: TGTGCCAGCAGCCCAATGGGGCCGGGCCTGGGACCCCAGCATTTT. Encoded protein: CASSPMGPGLGPQHF.

The chain combines TRBV12-3 or TRBV12-4 with TRBJ1-1; TRBD1 might be the D (5 bases). V lost 2 bases and J lost 3, with 13 bases in between. The CDR3 runs 15 residues. CDR3 sequence: CASSLNGAGDTEAFF. CDR3 coding DNA: TGTGCCAGCAGTTTAAATGGGGCTGGGGACACTGAAGCTTTCTTT.

This clonotype appeared a few times. V and J are TRBV6-5 and TRBJ1-2; D might be TRBD1 (6 bases). CDR3 length: 13 amino acids. Germline V lookup: CDR1 MNHEY, CDR2 SVGAGI. V dropped 2 bases and J dropped 8 bases, with 12 bases sitting between them. CDR3 coding DNA: TGTGCCAGCAGTTACCCGGGGGCGGGGGGCTACACCTTC. Its translation: CASSYPGAGGYTF.

In DNA form, the CDR3 reads TGTGCCAGCAGGGGAGGACAGGGGTGGAATGGCTACACCTTC. Protein: CASRGGQGWNGYTF. The chain uses TRBV12-3 or TRBV12-4 and TRBJ1-2; TRBD1 agrees at 9 bases. Trimming removed 6 bases from V and 6 bases from J; junction bases left unmatched: 8. This CDR3 spans 14 amino acids.

The chain employs TRBV6-5 and TRBJ1-5; D perhaps matches TRBD1 (6 bases). The CDR3 runs 18 residues. Trimming stripped 0 bases from V and 0 bases from J, with 15 bases between. The V gene's germline CDR1 is MNHEY and CDR2 SVGAGI. The CDR3 protein is CASSYSGGASYSNQPQHF. As DNA, the CDR3 is TGTGCCAGCAGTTACTCTGGGGGGGCCTCCTATAGCAATCAGCCCCAGCATTTT.

The chain employs TRBV5-1 and TRBJ1-1; D is undetermined. Per germline, CDR1 SGHRS and CDR2 YFSETQ. CDR3 length: 14 amino acids. The V gene lost 0 bases and the J gene lost 5 bases, with 11 bases spanning the gap. CDR3 residues: CASSLDLVGTEAFF. Here the CDR3 DNA reads TGCGCCAGCAGCTTGGATCTCGTCGGAACTGAAGCTTTCTTT.

This clonotype was seen a few times. This chain links TRBV6-5 with TRBJ2-3; no clear D gene. The CDR3 spans 15 residues. Germline assignment: CDR1 MNHEY and CDR2 SVGAGI. Trimming stripped 2 bases from V and 1 base from J, with 10 bases between. CDR3 nucleotide sequence: TGTGCCAGCAGTTACCTAGGGTCCCGCACAGATACGCAGTATTTT. It yields the protein CASSYLGSRTDTQYF.

The chain has TRBV2 and TRBJ2-5; tentative D call: TRBD2 (5 bases). The V and J ends lost 3 bases and 3 bases respectively, with 8 bases between them. CDR3 length equals 13 residues. CDR1 and CDR2 from the germline V gene are SNHLY and FYNNEI. The CDR3 coding sequence is TGTGCCAGCAGTGAGTGGGGAGAAGAGACCCAGTACTTC. Translated, it gives CASSEWGEETQYF.

This clonotype showed up just a few times. This rearrangement joins TRBV6-5 to TRBJ1-6; D call uncertain. Germline loops: CDR1 MNHEY, CDR2 SVGAGI. V was cut by 3 bases and J by 7 bases, with 7 bases left in between. The CDR3 spans 13 residues. The CDR3 is CASSYGSNSPLHF. In DNA form, the CDR3 reads TGTGCCAGCAGTTATGGATCGAATTCACCCCTCCACTTT.

CDR3 residues: CSASRLAGGLSYEQYF. Written as DNA, the CDR3 is TGCAGTGCTTCGCGACTAGCGGGAGGCCTCTCCTACGAGCAGTACTTC. This chain links TRBV20-1 with TRBJ2-7, with 13 nucleotides matching TRBD2. CDR3 length: 16 residues. Looked up from germline, CDR1 is DFQATT and CDR2 is SNEGSKA (reference sequence). With 5 bases clipped from V and 0 bases from J, the junction kept 7 bases outside the gene matches.